The 28 T cell receptor beta chains below come from one sample, sequenced in a study of blood T cell repertoires in COVID-19. Assay used: immunoSEQ multiplex PCR; TCRdb lists only in-frame clones, some missing. The sample lists roughly 250,000 clones; 65% to 80% were seen once. The specimen sequenced was peripheral blood. These TCRs come from a woman between 35 and 50 years old with active or convalescent COVID-19.

This chain connects TRBV11-2 to TRBJ1-1; possible D gene TRBD1, 5 bases. CDR1 SGHAT and CDR2 FQNNGV come from the germline V gene. Trimming left V 1 base short and J 1 base short, with 13 bases between. The CDR3 has 16 residues. Written as DNA, the CDR3 is TGTGCCAGCAGCTTAGGAGTCAGGCAGGGGAACACTGAAGCTTTCTTT. Translating it yields CASSLGVRQGNTEAFF.

The gene calls are TRBV3-1 (or the pseudogene TRBV3-2) and TRBJ1-1, with D uncertain. The V gene lost 1 base and the J gene lost 1 base, with 13 bases spanning the gap. This CDR3 region has 16 residues. Looked up from germline, CDR1 is LGHDT and CDR2 is YNNKEL (reference sequence). The CDR3 region is CASSQVLLASNTEAFF. As DNA, the CDR3 is TGTGCCAGCAGCCAAGTTTTATTAGCATCGAACACTGAAGCTTTCTTT.

The chain combines TRBV28 with TRBJ1-2; no definite D call. The length of the CDR3 is 13 residues. V was clipped by 1 base and J by 4 bases, with 7 bases between them. Germline CDR1 MDHEN, CDR2 SYDVKM. CDR3 sequence: CASSLYGSYGYTF. The CDR3 bases are TGTGCCAGCAGTTTATATGGCAGCTATGGCTACACCTTC.

About this clone itself: Different DNA sequences within this sample yield the same CDR3. The chain combines TRBV5-1 with TRBJ1-1; D gene unclear. The germline gives CDR1 SGHRS, CDR2 YFSETQ. V lost 4 bases to trimming and J lost 3 bases, with 7 bases between them. This CDR3 is 12 amino acids long. CDR3 nucleotides: TGCGCCAGCAGCCTACGGGACACTGAAGCTTTCTTT. This codes for CASSLRDTEAFF.

V is TRBV5-5 and J is TRBJ2-1; TRBD2 might be the D (5 bases). Germline CDR1 reads SGHKS; CDR2 reads YYEKEE (reference sequence). Trimming shortened V by 2 bases and J by 6 bases, and 6 bases separated the two germline ends. The CDR3 is made up of 12 amino acids. CDR3 protein: CASSFGVNEQFF. CDR3 bases: TGTGCCAGCAGCTTCGGGGTCAATGAGCAGTTCTTC.

This clone was counted between two and nine times. The rearrangement uses TRBV4-1 and TRBJ1-5, with D hard to call. This CDR3 region has 13 residues. Germline V gene data show CDR1 as MGHRA and CDR2 as YSYEKL. Deletions cut 4 bases from V and 4 bases from J, with 8 bases between. CDR3: CASSLIQNQPQHF. CDR3 nucleotide sequence: TGCGCCAGCAGCCTCATACAGAATCAGCCCCAGCATTTT.

Here the CDR3 reads CASSVSGGMRETQYF. The DNA of the CDR3 is TGTGCCAGCAGCGTATCGGGGGGAATGAGGGAGACCCAGTACTTC. V is TRBV7-9 and J is TRBJ2-5; 7 bases match TRBD2. Germline CDR1 and CDR2: SEHNR and FQNEAQ (reference sequence). The CDR3 consists of 15 residues. V shed 5 bases, J shed 5 bases, and the junction held 11 bases outside the gene matches.

The V call is TRBV7-9, the J call TRBJ2-1; 8 bases are a match to TRBD2. This CDR3 has 12 amino acids. Germline V gene data show CDR1 as SEHNR and CDR2 as FQNEAQ (reference sequence). The ends lost 5 bases at V and 10 bases at J; junction bases unmatched: 4. The DNA for the CDR3 is TGTGCCAGCAGCCACCGCGGGAGGGAGCAGTTCTTC. This gives the protein CASSHRGREQFF.

The chain has TRBV3-1 (or the pseudogene TRBV3-2) and TRBJ1-3; TRBD1 agrees at 7 bases. Trimming took 1 base from V and 1 from J; bases not matched to a gene: 7. The CDR3 contains 17 residues. Germline V gives CDR1 LGHDT, CDR2 YNNKEL (reference sequence). The CDR3 loop is CASSQALGRGSGNTIYF. CDR3 nucleotide sequence: TGTGCCAGCAGCCAAGCTCTCGGCAGGGGGTCTGGAAACACCATATATTTT.

The V and J genes are TRBV5-8 and TRBJ1-2; 10 bases fit TRBD1. The CDR3 consists of 17 residues. After removal of 4 bases from V and 0 bases from J, the junction contained 9 bases not matched to a gene. Per germline, CDR1 SGHTS and CDR2 YDEGEE. As DNA, the CDR3 is TGTGCCAGCAGCGAGACAGGGGGCGTCGAAGCTAACTATGGCTACACCTTC. Translating it yields CASSETGGVEANYGYTF.

V is TRBV10-2 and J is TRBJ2-5, with 9 bases lining up with TRBD1. The CDR3 contains 13 residues. CDR1 is WSHSY and CDR2 is SAAADI in the germline V gene. J gave up 2 bases and V 8 bases, and 3 bases lay outside the gene matches. The CDR3 region has the DNA TGCGCCAGCGGGACAGGGTTACAAGAGACCCAGTACTTC. This sequence encodes CASGTGLQETQYF.

This chain links TRBV6-5 with TRBJ1-5; possible D gene TRBD1, 5 bases. The CDR3 is made up of 13 amino acids. From germline, CDR1 is MNHEY and CDR2 SVGAGI. The V end was cut by 6 bases, the J end by 8 bases, with 14 bases between. The CDR3 protein is CASSWGDGEPQHF. The CDR3 bases are TGTGCCAGCAGCTGGGGGGACGGAGAGCCCCAGCATTTT.

The J gene is TRBJ2-1, the V gene TRBV5-1; TRBD2 matches 9 bases. Germline V lookup: CDR1 SGHRS, CDR2 YFSETQ. CDR3 length: 16 amino acids. The V gene end was trimmed by 0 bases and the J gene end by 10 bases; junction bases not matched to a gene: 11. DNA of the CDR3: TGCGCCAGCAGCTTGGAGTTCGGCGGGGGGGCCTTCGAGCAGTTCTTC. Translation: CASSLEFGGGAFEQFF.

J is TRBJ2-3 and V is TRBV7-9, with TRBD2 matching 9 bases. The V gene end was trimmed by 1 base and the J gene end by 2 bases; junction bases not matched to a gene: 13. The CDR3 sequence is 19 residues long. CDR1 and CDR2 (germline): SEHNR, FQNEAQ (reference sequence). In nucleotides, the CDR3 is TGTGCCAGCAGCTTAGGTCTCCTCGGTAGCGGGGGACCCACAGATACGCAGTATTTT. Encoded protein: CASSLGLLGSGGPTDTQYF.

The rearrangement links TRBV10-3 to TRBJ2-1; 13 positions agree with TRBD2. The V gene end was trimmed by 8 bases and the J gene end by 4 bases; junction bases not matched to a gene: 14. Germline CDR1 reads ENHRY; CDR2 reads SYGVKD. This CDR3 is 18 amino acids long. In nucleotides, the CDR3 is TGTGCCATCCACAAAGGGACTAGCGGGGCTTCGGGGTACAATGAGCAGTTCTTC. As protein: CAIHKGTSGASGYNEQFF.

This sequence joins TRBV4-1 and TRBJ1-6, with D perhaps TRBD1 (5 bases). The germline CDR1 and CDR2 sequences are MGHRA and YSYEKL. The V end lost 4 bases, the J end lost 8 bases, and 9 bases lay between the germline ends. This CDR3 has 13 residues. The DNA for the CDR3 is TGCGCCAGCAGCCTGGCCAGGGATTCACCCCTCCACTTT. The encoded protein is CASSLARDSPLHF.

In DNA, the CDR3 is TGTGCCAGCAGTTACTCGGACAGGGTTGGGTACAATGAGCAGTTCTTC. Translation: CASSYSDRVGYNEQFF. This chain joins TRBV6-5 and TRBJ2-1; TRBD1 matches 8 bases. The CDR3 runs 16 residues. V shed 0 bases, J shed 4 bases, and the junction held 5 bases outside the gene matches. Germline V gene lookup returns CDR1 MNHEY and CDR2 SVGAGI.

The chain combines TRBV2 with TRBJ1-5, with unresolved D. V was cut by 8 bases and J by 4 bases, with 9 bases left in between. Per germline, CDR1 SNHLY and CDR2 FYNNEI. The CDR3 length is 12 residues. This CDR3 reads CASQRVNQPQHF. CDR3 nucleotides: TGTGCCAGCCAAAGAGTTAATCAGCCCCAGCATTTT. Full variable domain (outside the CDR3, taken from reference TRBV2 and TRBJ1-5): EPEVTQTPSHQVTQMGQEVILRCVPISNHLYFYWYRQILGQKVEFLVSFYNNEISEKSEIFDDQFSVERPDGSNFTLKIRSTKLEDSAMYFCASQRVNQPQHFGDGTRLSIL.

V gene TRBV5-8 combines with J gene TRBJ2-1; 8 bases are a match to TRBD2. CDR3 length equals 15 residues. J lost 8 bases, V lost 7 bases, and 14 bases had no gene match. Germline lookup yields CDR1 SGHTS and CDR2 YDEGEE. DNA for the CDR3: TGTGCCAGCTCGCGGCGGGGGGCCCTAAGGGATGAGCAGTTCTTC. This translates into CASSRRGALRDEQFF.

V and J are TRBV23-1 and TRBJ1-3; no clear D gene. TRBV23-1 is marked as an open reading frame, function uncertain. Trimming removed 4 bases at V and 4 bases at J, with 14 bases between. CDR3 size: 15 residues. CDR3 residues: CASSPTGGRGNTIYF. For the CDR3, the DNA is TGCGCCAGCAGTCCTACGGGAGGGCGGGGAAACACCATATATTTT.

The chain uses TRBV10-3 and TRBJ1-1; 7 bases are a match to TRBD1. Germline trimming cut 6 bases from V and 3 bases from J; bases unmatched to any gene: 16. The CDR3 covers 17 residues. CDR1 is ENHRY and CDR2 is SYGVKD in the germline V gene. The chain's CDR3 is CAISSQGPIWGDTEAFF. CDR3 sequence (DNA): TGTGCCATCAGCTCACAGGGGCCGATATGGGGCGACACTGAAGCTTTCTTT.

CDR3 DNA sequence: TGTGCCAGCAGCCTATGGGGGGGACTAGCGGGAGTTAATGAGCAGTTCTTC. It is translated as CASSLWGGLAGVNEQFF. This rearrangement joins TRBV3-1 (or the pseudogene TRBV3-2) to TRBJ2-1; 14 nucleotides line up with TRBD2. There are 17 residues in the CDR3. Per germline, CDR1 LGHDT and CDR2 YNNKEL (reference sequence). Trimming took 4 bases from V and 7 from J; bases not matched to a gene: 9.

The rearrangement links TRBV6-5 to TRBJ2-7, with 7 bases identical to TRBD1. Germline trimming cut 9 bases from V and 6 bases from J; bases unmatched to any gene: 14. CDR1 is MNHEY, CDR2 SVGAGI, per germline. This CDR3 contains 14 residues. The CDR3 reads CASRSAQGSGEQYV. The CDR3 bases are TGTGCCAGTCGATCCGCACAGGGGTCTGGCGAGCAGTACGTC.

The V and J genes are TRBV12-5 and TRBJ1-1, with D possibly matching TRBD1 (5 bases). Germline CDR1 is LGHNT and CDR2 is FRNRAP. Trimming cost V 6 bases and J 0 bases, with 11 bases left between them. The CDR3 covers 14 residues. The CDR3 DNA reads TGTGCTAGTGGCCGACCAGGGCTGAACACTGAAGCTTTCTTT. Translating it yields CASGRPGLNTEAFF. Looking up the rest from reference TRBV12-5 and TRBJ1-1 gives the full variable domain: DARVTQTPRHKVTEMGQEVTMRCQPILGHNTVFWYRQTMMQGLELLAYFRNRAPLDDSGMPKDRFSAEMPDATLATLKIQPSEPRDSAVYFCASGRPGLNTEAFFGQGTRLTVV.

DNA for the CDR3: TGTGCCTGGAGTCAAATTCAGGGGGCGCTTGGCTACACCTTC. It encodes CAWSQIQGALGYTF. This chain joins TRBV30 and TRBJ1-2, with 8 bases that match TRBD1. The CDR3 has 14 residues. CDR1 and CDR2 (germline): GTSNPN, SVGIG (reference sequence). V was clipped by 2 bases and J by 7 bases; unmatched bases: 9.

CDR3 bases: TGTGCCAGCTCACAAGGACAGCTCGCAACTAATGAAAAACTGTTTTTT. It codes for CASSQGQLATNEKLFF. The rearrangement joins TRBV18 to TRBJ1-4, with D maybe TRBD1 (6 bases). Per germline, CDR1 KGHSH and CDR2 LQKENI. Trimming took off 4 bases at V and 0 bases at J, with 12 bases between the two ends. The CDR3 covers 16 residues.

The chain is built from TRBV19 and TRBJ2-7, with 9 bases matching TRBD1. The CDR3 sequence is 13 residues long. Germline values: CDR1 LNHDA, CDR2 SQIVND (reference sequence). The ends lost 6 bases at V and 5 bases at J; junction bases unmatched: 5. The chain's CDR3 is CASSPGQGDEQYF. Here the CDR3 DNA reads TGTGCCAGTAGCCCGGGACAGGGTGACGAGCAGTACTTC.

The count of this clone is one. The chain couples TRBV7-9 to TRBJ1-1; possible D gene TRBD1, 6 bases. This CDR3 has 14 residues. Germline V gives CDR1 SEHNR, CDR2 FQNEAQ (reference sequence). Between the trimmed V and J ends, which lost 6 bases and 1 base, there was a span of 12 bases. CDR3 nucleotide sequence: TGTGCCAGCAGTCGGGACAACCAGAACACTGAAGCTTTCTTT. It encodes CASSRDNQNTEAFF.